The entry below describes one T cell receptor (beta chain). The protocol was immunoSEQ multiplex PCR, while the TCRdb copy is restricted to in-frame clones and leaves out a portion. The sample holds approximately 89,000 clones; about nine tenths are singletons and the top ten take approximately 5%. This record belongs to a study of T cell responses to AZD1222 COVID-19 vaccine. CDR1 is SQVTM, CDR2 ANQGSEA, per germline. CDR3 size: 12 residues. V lost 0 bases to trimming and J lost 5 bases, with 7 bases between them. The chain combines TRBV29-1 with TRBJ1-1; D uncertain. This TCR derives from an adult who received the AZD1222 COVID-19 vaccine. The source material was peripheral blood, sampled 28 days after the second AZD1222 dose. The DNA of the CDR3 is TGCAGCGTTGAAGAAGGCCGAACTGAAGCTTTCTTT. Translation: CSVEEGRTEAFF.